These 5 T cell receptor beta chains were sequenced from one sample in a study of blood T cell repertoires in COVID-19. The method was immunoSEQ multiplex PCR; TCRdb's version includes in-frame clones alone and lacks a portion of them. The repertoire holds fewer than 150,000 clones, with 85% as singletons. The source material was peripheral blood. The origin of the receptors is a man aged 35-49 years with acute or convalescent COVID-19.

The chain employs TRBV3-1 (or the pseudogene TRBV3-2) and TRBJ2-5, with a tentative D call TRBD2 (5 bases). The CDR3 runs to 15 residues. Trimming took off 4 bases at V and 4 bases at J, with 16 bases between the two ends. Germline V gene lookup returns CDR1 LGHDT and CDR2 YNNKEL (reference sequence). The CDR3 DNA follows: TGTGCCAGCAGCCGAGACTGGGAGTCGGGAGAGACCCAGTACTTC. This codes for CASSRDWESGETQYF.

The rearrangement links TRBV25-1 to TRBJ2-3; D may be TRBD1 (5 bases). The CDR3 is made up of 14 amino acids. The germline V gene has CDR1 MGHDK and CDR2 SYGVNS. With 2 bases removed from V and 6 bases from J, the gap between germline ends came to 12 bases. The DNA for the CDR3 is TGTGCCAGCAGTGAAATAGGGGAAAGGGATACGCAGTATTTT. This encodes CASSEIGERDTQYF.

This sequence joins TRBV14 and TRBJ2-7, with a possible D match to TRBD2 (6 bases). Trimming cost V 0 bases and J 4 bases, with 19 bases left between them. Germline loops: CDR1 SGHDN, CDR2 FVKESK. The CDR3 runs to 17 residues. The CDR3 nucleotides read TGTGCCAGCAGCCAAGAGGCTAGTTCGCGGGGCTATTACGAGCAGTACTTC. This gives the protein CASSQEASSRGYYEQYF.

The rearrangement uses TRBV6-5 and TRBJ1-2; D might be TRBD1 (5 bases). CDR1 and CDR2 from the germline V gene are MNHEY and SVGAGI. This CDR3 spans 14 amino acids. V was pared by 5 bases and J by 3 bases, with 13 bases between. In nucleotides, the CDR3 is TGTGCCAGCAGTCCCCGTGGAGGGGACTATGGCTACACCTTC. Translation gives CASSPRGGDYGYTF.

V is TRBV7-3 and J is TRBJ1-2, with D tentatively TRBD1 (6 bases). V lost 7 bases, J lost 1 base, and 19 bases lay in between. The CDR3 contains 16 residues. CDR1 is SGHTA and CDR2 is FQGTGA in the germline V gene. The CDR3 protein is CASTSGGHPFNYGYTF. CDR3 bases: TGTGCCAGCACCTCGGGGGGACACCCCTTTAACTATGGCTACACCTTC.